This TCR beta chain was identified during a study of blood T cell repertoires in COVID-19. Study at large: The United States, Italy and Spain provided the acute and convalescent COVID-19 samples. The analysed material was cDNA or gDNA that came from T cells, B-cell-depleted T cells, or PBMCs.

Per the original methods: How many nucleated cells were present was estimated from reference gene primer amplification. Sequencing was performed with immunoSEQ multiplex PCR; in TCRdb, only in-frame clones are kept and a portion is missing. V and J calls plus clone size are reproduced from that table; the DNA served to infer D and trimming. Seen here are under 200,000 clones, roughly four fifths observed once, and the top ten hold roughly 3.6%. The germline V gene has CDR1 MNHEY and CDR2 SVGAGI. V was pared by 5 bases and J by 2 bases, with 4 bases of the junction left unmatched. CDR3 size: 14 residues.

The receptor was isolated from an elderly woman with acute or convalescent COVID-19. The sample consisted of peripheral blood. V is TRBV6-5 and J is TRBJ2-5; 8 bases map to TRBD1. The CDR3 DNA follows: TGTGCCAGCAGTCCGACAGGGGAGCAAGAGACCCAGTACTTC. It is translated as CASSPTGEQETQYF.